The rows below give T cell receptor beta chains drawn from one sample of a study of monozygotic twins with inflammatory bowel disease. From its re-call of the 5' RACE reads, TCRdb lists each CDR3 protein once, without DNA. This specimen shows about 160,000 distinct CDR3 sequences; the ten leading clones hold approximately 2.4%. The sequenced sample consisted of blood. All receptors derive from a human donor with ulcerative colitis or Crohn's disease, or a healthy co-twin of an affected twin (not recorded which). Both conserved end residues are part of each CDR3.

v_gene: TRBV5-1; j_gene: TRBJ2-1; CDR3aa: CASSLRQNEQFF
v_gene: TRBV12-3/TRBV12-4; j_gene: TRBJ1-6; CDR3aa: CATTVGAGARGAPLHF
v_gene: TRBV5-1; j_gene: TRBJ2-7; CDR3aa: CASSQGGALYEQYF
v_gene: TRBV2; j_gene: TRBJ1-2; CDR3aa: CASSVAFYGYTF
v_gene: TRBV7-3; j_gene: TRBJ2-5; CDR3aa: CASSLTHRLETQYF
v_gene: TRBV6-2/TRBV6-3; j_gene: TRBJ2-7; CDR3aa: CATKRGGRSYEQYF
v_gene: TRBV5-1; j_gene: TRBJ2-5; CDR3aa: CASRLEGSQETQYF
v_gene: TRBV25-1; j_gene: TRBJ1-6; CDR3aa: CASTTGRDSPLHF
v_gene: TRBV14; j_gene: TRBJ2-7; CDR3aa: CASSPTGYYEQYF
v_gene: TRBV7-3; j_gene: TRBJ2-7; CDR3aa: CASSLGPPSYEQYF
v_gene: TRBV7-2; j_gene: TRBJ2-7; CDR3aa: CASSVTSGGPPTYEQYF
v_gene: TRBV29-1; j_gene: TRBJ2-7; CDR3aa: CSVVYSSYEQYF
v_gene: TRBV9; j_gene: TRBJ2-3; CDR3aa: CASSSELGTGGTDTQYF
v_gene: TRBV5-1; j_gene: TRBJ1-2; CDR3aa: CASSYGDARYGYTF
v_gene: TRBV20-1; j_gene: TRBJ2-6; CDR3aa: CSAPPTGLGLAGVSGANVLTF
v_gene: TRBV5-4; j_gene: TRBJ2-7; CDR3aa: CASSRGESSYEQYF
v_gene: TRBV12-3/TRBV12-4; j_gene: TRBJ1-6; CDR3aa: CASSLKGNSPLHF
v_gene: TRBV27; j_gene: TRBJ2-3; CDR3aa: CASSLKDTQYF
v_gene: TRBV20-1; j_gene: TRBJ2-7; CDR3aa: CSARDTGTGGSYEQYF
v_gene: TRBV5-1; j_gene: TRBJ1-3; CDR3aa: CASSLGGTGNTIYF
v_gene: TRBV7-2; j_gene: TRBJ2-1; CDR3aa: CASSLYRAVEQFF
v_gene: TRBV7-2; j_gene: TRBJ1-2; CDR3aa: CASRNTGYLNYGYTF
v_gene: TRBV20-1; j_gene: TRBJ2-1; CDR3aa: CSARDSSGSSYNEQFF
v_gene: TRBV7-8; j_gene: TRBJ2-1; CDR3aa: CASSLLGVDNEQFF
v_gene: TRBV12-3/TRBV12-4; j_gene: TRBJ1-3; CDR3aa: CASSLWDSGNTIYF
v_gene: TRBV7-2; j_gene: TRBJ1-4; CDR3aa: CASSLEQGNEKLFF
v_gene: TRBV12-3/TRBV12-4; j_gene: TRBJ1-1; CDR3aa: CASSLLYRTEAFF
v_gene: TRBV5-1; j_gene: TRBJ2-5; CDR3aa: CASSSGTGGYQETQYF
v_gene: TRBV12-3/TRBV12-4; j_gene: TRBJ2-2; CDR3aa: CASRQGVNTGELFF
v_gene: TRBV29-1; j_gene: TRBJ2-5; CDR3aa: CSARQGQETQYF
v_gene: TRBV27; j_gene: TRBJ2-5; CDR3aa: CASSDTAAAGQETQYF
v_gene: TRBV27; j_gene: TRBJ2-5; CDR3aa: CASSLGWGEHETQYF
v_gene: TRBV20-1; j_gene: TRBJ2-1; CDR3aa: CSAPPSASYNEQFF
v_gene: TRBV27; j_gene: TRBJ1-2; CDR3aa: CASSWTGRDYGYTF
v_gene: TRBV28; j_gene: TRBJ2-7; CDR3aa: CASSPPWGYEQYF
v_gene: TRBV20-1; j_gene: TRBJ1-5; CDR3aa: CSARTHNQPQHF
v_gene: TRBV5-1; j_gene: TRBJ1-1; CDR3aa: CASSSSRTSLTEAFF
v_gene: TRBV10-3; j_gene: TRBJ2-3; CDR3aa: CAISGQGAYTDTQYF
v_gene: TRBV6-1; j_gene: TRBJ2-1; CDR3aa: CASSPALAGPYNEQFF
v_gene: TRBV7-6; j_gene: TRBJ1-1; CDR3aa: CASSLGPWGLNTEAFF